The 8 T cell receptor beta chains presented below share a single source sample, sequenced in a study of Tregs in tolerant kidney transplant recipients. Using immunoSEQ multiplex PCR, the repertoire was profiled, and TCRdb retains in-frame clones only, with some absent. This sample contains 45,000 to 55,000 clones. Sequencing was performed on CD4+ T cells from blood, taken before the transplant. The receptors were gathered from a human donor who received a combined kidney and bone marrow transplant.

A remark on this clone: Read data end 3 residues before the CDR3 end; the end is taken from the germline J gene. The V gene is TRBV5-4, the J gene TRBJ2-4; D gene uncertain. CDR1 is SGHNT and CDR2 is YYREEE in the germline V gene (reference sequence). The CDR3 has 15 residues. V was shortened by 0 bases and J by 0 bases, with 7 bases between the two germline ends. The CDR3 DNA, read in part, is TGTGCCAGCAGCTTGGATAAGGGAGCCAAAAACATT. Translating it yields CASSLDKGAKNI. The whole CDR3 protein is CASSLDKGAKNIQYF.

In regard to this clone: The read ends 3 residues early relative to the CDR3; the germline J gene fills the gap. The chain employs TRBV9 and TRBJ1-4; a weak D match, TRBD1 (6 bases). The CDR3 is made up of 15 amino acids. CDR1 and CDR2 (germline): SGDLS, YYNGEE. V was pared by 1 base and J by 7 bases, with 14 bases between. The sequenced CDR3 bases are TGTGCCAGCAGCGTATACCCAGGGGCTACTGAAAAA. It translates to CASSVYPGATEK. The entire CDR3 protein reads CASSVYPGATEKLFF.

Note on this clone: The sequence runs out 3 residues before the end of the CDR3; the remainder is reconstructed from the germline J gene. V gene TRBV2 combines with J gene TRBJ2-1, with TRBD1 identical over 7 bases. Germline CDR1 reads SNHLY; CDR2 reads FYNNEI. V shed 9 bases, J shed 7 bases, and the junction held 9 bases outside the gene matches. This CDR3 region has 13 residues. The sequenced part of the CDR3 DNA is TGTGCCAGTCTACAGGGGATAGGGAATGAG. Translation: CASLQGIGNE. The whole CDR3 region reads CASLQGIGNEQFF.

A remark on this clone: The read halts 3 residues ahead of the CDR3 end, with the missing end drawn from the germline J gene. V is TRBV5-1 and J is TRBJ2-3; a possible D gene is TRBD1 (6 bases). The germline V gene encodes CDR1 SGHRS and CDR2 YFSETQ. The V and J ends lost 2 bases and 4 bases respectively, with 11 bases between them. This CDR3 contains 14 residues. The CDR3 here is CASSLTGYPDTQYF. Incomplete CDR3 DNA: TGCGCCAGCAGCTTAACAGGGTATCCAGATACG.

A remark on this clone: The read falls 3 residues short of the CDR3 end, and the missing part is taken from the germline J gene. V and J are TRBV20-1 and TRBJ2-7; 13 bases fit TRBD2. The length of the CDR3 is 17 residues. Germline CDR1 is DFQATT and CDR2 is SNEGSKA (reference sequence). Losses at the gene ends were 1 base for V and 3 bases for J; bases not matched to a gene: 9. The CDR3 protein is CSARGPSRTSGSYEQYF. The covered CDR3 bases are TGCAGTGCTAGAGGCCCGTCACGGACTAGCGGGAGCTACGAG.

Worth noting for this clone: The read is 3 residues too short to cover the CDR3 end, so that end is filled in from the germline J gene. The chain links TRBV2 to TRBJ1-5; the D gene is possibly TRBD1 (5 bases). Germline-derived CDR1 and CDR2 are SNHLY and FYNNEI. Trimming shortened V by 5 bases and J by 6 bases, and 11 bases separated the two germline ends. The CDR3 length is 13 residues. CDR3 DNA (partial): TGTGCCAGCAGTCAGGGATCGGCTCAGCCC. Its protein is CASSQGSAQP. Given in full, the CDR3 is CASSQGSAQPQHF.

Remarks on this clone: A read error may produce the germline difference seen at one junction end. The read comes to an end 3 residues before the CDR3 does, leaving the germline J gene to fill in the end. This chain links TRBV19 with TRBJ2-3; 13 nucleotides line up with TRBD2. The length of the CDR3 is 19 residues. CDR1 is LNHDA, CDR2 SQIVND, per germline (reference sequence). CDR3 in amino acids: CASSIAGTSGMGYGDAQYF. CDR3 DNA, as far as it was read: TGTGCCAGTAGTATAGCCGGGACTAGCGGGATGGGGTACGGAGATGCG.

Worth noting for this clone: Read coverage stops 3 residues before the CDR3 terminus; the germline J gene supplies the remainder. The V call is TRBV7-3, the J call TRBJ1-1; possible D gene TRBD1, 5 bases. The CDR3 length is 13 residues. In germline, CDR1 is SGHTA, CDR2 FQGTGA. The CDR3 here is CASSLIGRGEAFF. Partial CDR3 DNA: TGTGCCAGCAGCTTAATAGGCCGGGGGGAA.